The rows below give T cell receptor beta chains drawn from one sample of a study of blood T cell repertoires in COVID-19. Data came from immunoSEQ multiplex PCR; TCRdb stores just in-frame clones and leaves some out. The sample shows around 130,000 clones, around 77% of them seen only once. The sample comprised peripheral blood. All receptors come from a human donor in a cohort sampled during active COVID-19. CDR3s include the opening cysteine and the closing phenylalanine or tryptophan. Fields, in order: J gene, clone size, D gene, V gene, CDR3 protein, CDR3 DNA. D genes are given only for firm matches. Clone size is not always given. Where it is, it says once, few, many or a class for expanded clones.

TRBJ1-4,NA,NA,TRBV2,CASQDWGSTNEKLFF,TGTGCCAGCCAGGACTGGGGTTCAACTAATGAAAAACTGTTTTTT
TRBJ1-4,NA,TRBD1,TRBV5-1,CASSLEGDRVPEKLFF,TGCGCCAGCAGCTTGGAAGGCGACAGGGTGCCTGAAAAACTGTTTTTT
TRBJ2-7,NA,TRBD2,TRBV9,CASSAQTSGRDEQYF,TGTGCCAGCAGCGCTCAGACTAGCGGGAGGGACGAGCAGTACTTC
TRBJ2-7,NA,TRBD2,TRBV24-1,CATSDPRTRTYEQYF,TGTGCCACCAGTGATCCACGGACTAGAACCTACGAGCAGTACTTC
TRBJ2-7,NA,TRBD2,TRBV11-2,CASSSPGLAGSEQYF,TGTGCCAGCAGCAGTCCGGGACTAGCGGGGTCGGAGCAGTACTTC
TRBJ1-5,NA,NA,TRBV5-1,CASSMDSGSNQPQHF,TGCGCCAGCAGCATGGACAGCGGGAGCAATCAGCCCCAGCATTTT
TRBJ1-1,NA,NA,TRBV5-1,CASSLGDLTNTEAFF,TGCGCCAGCAGCTTGGGGGACTTAACCAACACTGAAGCTTTCTTT
TRBJ2-1,NA,TRBD1,TRBV27,CASSLGTGYNEQFF,TGTGCCAGCAGTTTAGGGACAGGGTACAATGAGCAGTTCTTC
TRBJ2-7,NA,NA,TRBV10-2,CASSPAGEGEQYF,TGCGCCAGCAGTCCTGCAGGGGAAGGCGAGCAGTACTTC
TRBJ2-5,few,NA,TRBV18,CASSPPPGETQYF,TGTGCCAGCTCACCACCACCCGGGGAGACCCAGTACTTC
TRBJ1-5,once,NA,TRBV19,CASSPGSGGNQPQHF,TGTGCCAGTAGTCCGGGGTCAGGCGGCAATCAGCCCCAGCATTTT
TRBJ2-5,NA,NA,TRBV7-3,CASSLEGAETQYF,TGTGCCAGCAGCTTAGAGGGTGCCGAGACCCAGTACTTC
TRBJ2-7,NA,NA,TRBV10-2,CASRGDSYEQYF,TGCGCCAGCCGGGGAGACTCCTACGAGCAGTACTTC
TRBJ1-1,NA,NA,TRBV7-8,CASSRIPGGGGRAFF,TGTGCCAGCAGCCGCATTCCCGGGGGAGGGGGTCGAGCTTTCTTT
TRBJ1-1,few,NA,TRBV29-1,CSMVRETMNTEAFF,TGCAGCATGGTGAGGGAGACCATGAACACTGAAGCTTTCTTT
TRBJ2-7,NA,TRBD1,TRBV11-2,CASSLDSGTAYEQYF,TGTGCCAGCAGCTTAGACTCCGGGACAGCCTACGAGCAGTACTTC
TRBJ2-7,NA,NA,TRBV5-4,CASSLDFNEQYF,TGTGCCAGCAGCTTGGATTTCAACGAGCAGTACTTC
TRBJ2-7,NA,TRBD2,TRBV4-1,CASSQGPGLAGTYEQYF,TGCGCCAGCAGCCAAGGTCCCGGACTAGCGGGGACCTACGAGCAGTACTTC
TRBJ1-4,NA,NA,TRBV6-5,CASSYFQGVREKLFF,TGTGCCAGCAGTTACTTTCAAGGGGTTCGAGAAAAACTGTTTTTT
TRBJ2-7,NA,NA,TRBV18,CASSPPVDGQKKDF,TGTGCCAGCTCACCCCCCGTAGACGGACAAAAGAAGGACTTC
TRBJ1-2,NA,TRBD1,TRBV27,CASSLTGYYGYTF,TGTGCCAGCAGTTTGACAGGGTACTATGGCTACACCTTC
TRBJ1-4,once,TRBD1,TRBV3-1/TRBV3-2,CASSRHLSRDSRNEKLFF,TGTGCCAGCAGCCGACATTTGAGCCGGGACAGCCGAAACGAAAAACTGTTTTTT
TRBJ2-7,NA,NA,TRBV24-1,CATSDPGKSYEQYF,TGTGCCACCAGTGACCCAGGGAAGAGCTACGAGCAGTACTTC
TRBJ1-1,NA,NA,TRBV28,CASSSPGRNRVSFAFF,TGTGCCAGCAGTTCCCCAGGCAGGAACAGGGTCTCCTTCGCTTTCTTT
TRBJ2-5,once,NA,TRBV29-1,CSGHAGQETQYF,TGCAGCGGGCACGCCGGGCAAGAGACCCAGTACTTC
TRBJ2-4,NA,TRBD1,TRBV30,CAWSAMTGAKNIQYF,TGTGCCTGGAGCGCAATGACAGGGGCCAAAAACATTCAGTACTTC
TRBJ2-7,NA,NA,TRBV6-5,CASRTDSYEQYF,TGTGCCAGCAGAACAGACTCCTACGAGCAGTACTTC
TRBJ1-2,NA,NA,TRBV7-9,CASSPLNIPGEYGYTF,TGTGCCAGCAGCCCCCTTAACATTCCGGGGGAATATGGCTACACCTTC
TRBJ1-3,NA,NA,TRBV5-4,CASSHDGAGNTIYF,TGTGCCAGCAGCCACGACGGAGCTGGAAACACCATATATTTT
TRBJ1-6,few,NA,TRBV28,CASAGAGTYNSPLHF,TGTGCCAGCGCAGGTGCAGGGACCTATAATTCACCCCTCCACTTT
TRBJ1-5,NA,NA,TRBV27,CASSISPGRPQHF,TGTGCCAGCAGTATTAGCCCGGGTAGGCCCCAGCATTTT
TRBJ2-5,NA,NA,TRBV7-9,CASSLGWQASIQYF,TGTGCCAGCAGCTTAGGGTGGCAGGCTAGCATCCAGTACTTC
TRBJ1-5,NA,TRBD1,TRBV12-3/TRBV12-4,CASSDRVSQPQHF,TGTGCCAGCAGTGACAGGGTATCGCAGCCCCAGCATTTT
TRBJ2-1,once,TRBD1,TRBV7-9,CASSLVGETGRPGYEQFF,TGTGCCAGCAGCTTAGTGGGGGAGACAGGGCGACCGGGGTATGAGCAGTTCTTC
TRBJ1-5,many,NA,TRBV2,CASSIGNQPQHF,TGTGCCAGCAGTATAGGCAATCAGCCCCAGCATTTT
TRBJ1-1,few,NA,TRBV7-8,CASRDREDEAFF,TGTGCCAGCAGGGACCGGGAAGATGAAGCTTTCTTT
TRBJ2-3,once,NA,TRBV11-2,CASRSFEGTQYF,TGTGCCAGCAGGTCTTTTGAGGGCACGCAGTATTTT
TRBJ2-3,NA,TRBD2,TRBV3-1/TRBV3-2,CASSQDRSGAYTQYF,TGTGCCAGCAGCCAAGATCGGAGCGGGGCTTATACGCAGTATTTT
TRBJ2-3,NA,NA,TRBV11-3,CASSLNAADTQYF,TGTGCCAGCAGCTTGAACGCGGCGGATACGCAGTATTTT
TRBJ1-2,NA,NA,TRBV10-2,CASSEFQGGIYGYTF,TGCGCCAGCAGTGAGTTCCAGGGTGGTATCTATGGCTACACCTTC
TRBJ2-7,NA,NA,TRBV21-1,CASRKERGGSASYEQYF,TGTGCCAGCAGAAAAGAAAGGGGGGGTAGTGCGAGCTACGAGCAGTACTTC
TRBJ1-1,NA,NA,TRBV3-1/TRBV3-2,CASSPALLDRMNTEAFF,TGTGCCAGCAGCCCCGCCCTGCTCGACAGGATGAACACTGAAGCTTTCTTT
TRBJ1-5,NA,NA,TRBV4-1,CASSHTGKGQPQHF,TGCGCCAGCAGCCACACAGGGAAAGGACAGCCCCAGCATTTT
TRBJ2-6,NA,TRBD2,TRBV19,CASSIFSGGAPGANVLTF,TGTGCCAGTAGTATTTTTAGCGGGGGGGCCCCTGGGGCCAACGTCCTGACTTTC
TRBJ1-1,NA,NA,TRBV6-5,CASSYGRGMNTEAFF,TGTGCCAGCAGTTACGGGCGGGGGATGAACACTGAAGCTTTCTTT